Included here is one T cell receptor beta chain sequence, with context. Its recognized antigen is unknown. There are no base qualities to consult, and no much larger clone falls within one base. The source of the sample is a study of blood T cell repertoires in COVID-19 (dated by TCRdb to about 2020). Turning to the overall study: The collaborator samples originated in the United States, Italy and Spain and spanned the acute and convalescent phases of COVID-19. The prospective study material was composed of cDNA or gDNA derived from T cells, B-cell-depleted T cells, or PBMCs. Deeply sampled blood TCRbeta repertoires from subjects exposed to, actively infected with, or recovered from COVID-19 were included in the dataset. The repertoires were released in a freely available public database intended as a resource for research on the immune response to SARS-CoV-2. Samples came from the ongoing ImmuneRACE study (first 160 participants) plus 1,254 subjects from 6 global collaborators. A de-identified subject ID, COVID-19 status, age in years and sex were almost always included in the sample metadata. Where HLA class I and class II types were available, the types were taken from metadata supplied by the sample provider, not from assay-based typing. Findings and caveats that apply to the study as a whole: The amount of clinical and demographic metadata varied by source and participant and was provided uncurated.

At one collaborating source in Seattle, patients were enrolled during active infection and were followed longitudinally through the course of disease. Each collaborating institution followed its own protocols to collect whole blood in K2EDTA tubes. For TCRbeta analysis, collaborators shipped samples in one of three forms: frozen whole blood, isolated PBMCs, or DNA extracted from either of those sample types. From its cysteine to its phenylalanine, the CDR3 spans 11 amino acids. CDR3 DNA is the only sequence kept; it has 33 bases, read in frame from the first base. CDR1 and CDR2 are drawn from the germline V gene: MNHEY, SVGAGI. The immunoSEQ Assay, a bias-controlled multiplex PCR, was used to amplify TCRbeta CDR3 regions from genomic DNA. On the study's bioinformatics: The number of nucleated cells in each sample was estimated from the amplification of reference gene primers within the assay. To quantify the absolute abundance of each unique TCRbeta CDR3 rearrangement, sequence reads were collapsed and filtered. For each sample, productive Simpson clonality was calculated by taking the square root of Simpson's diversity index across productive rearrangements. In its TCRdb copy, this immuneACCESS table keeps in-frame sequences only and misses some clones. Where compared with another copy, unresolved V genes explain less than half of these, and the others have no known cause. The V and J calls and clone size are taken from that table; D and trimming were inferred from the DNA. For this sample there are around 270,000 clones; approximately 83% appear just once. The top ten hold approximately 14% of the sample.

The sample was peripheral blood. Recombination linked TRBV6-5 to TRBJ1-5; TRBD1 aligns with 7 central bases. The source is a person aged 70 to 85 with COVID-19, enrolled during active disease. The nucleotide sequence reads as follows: TGTGCTTCAGGGGGACGTCAGCCCCAGCATTTT. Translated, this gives CASGGRQPQHF.